These T cell receptor beta chains were read from a single sample in a study of blood T cell repertoires in COVID-19. Clones were read by immunoSEQ multiplex PCR, and TCRdb kept only the in-frame ones, dropping some. This sample yields some 48,000 clones, of which 70% to 90% are seen a single time; about 3.2% belongs to the top ten. The sequenced sample was peripheral blood. These receptors came from a woman aged 80 or over with acute or convalescent COVID-19. CDR3s include the opening cysteine and the closing phenylalanine or tryptophan. Fields, in order: J gene, V gene, clone size, D gene, CDR3 DNA, CDR3 protein. D genes are given only for firm matches. A row's size may be missing; if present it is once, few, many or a size class.

>TRBJ1-6|TRBV27|.|.
TGTGCCAGCAGTCCCCGGGGAGGTTTAAATTCACCCCTCCACTTT
CASSPRGGLNSPLHF
>TRBJ2-1|TRBV2|.|TRBD2
TGTGCCAGCAGTGGACTAGCTGTCGCTGAGCAGTTCTTC
CASSGLAVAEQFF
>TRBJ1-2|TRBV18|.|.
TGTGCCAGCTCACCGATGAGGGCAGACTATGGCTACACCTTC
CASSPMRADYGYTF
>TRBJ2-5|TRBV30|.|.
TGTGCCTGGAGTGTGGGGGGGCCCAGTCAAGAGACCCAGTACTTC
CAWSVGGPSQETQYF
>TRBJ1-5|TRBV19|.|.
TGTGCCAGTACCGCAAACAGGGCAGGGAGTAAGGCGGGTCAGCCCCAGCATTTT
CASTANRAGSKAGQPQHF
>TRBJ2-7|TRBV3-1/TRBV3-2|.|TRBD1
TGTGCCAGCAGCCAAGGACCGGGACAGTTCTACGAGCAGTACTTC
CASSQGPGQFYEQYF
>TRBJ2-3|TRBV7-9|.|.
TGTGCCAGCAGCTCGGGCACAGATACGCAGTATTTT
CASSSGTDTQYF
>TRBJ2-5|TRBV5-1|once|.
TGCGCCAGCAGCCCAAGGACAGTCCAAGAGACCCAGTACTTC
CASSPRTVQETQYF
>TRBJ2-1|TRBV6-5|.|TRBD2
TGTGCCAGCCTTGCAGCGGGGGGTTACAATGAGCAGTTCTTC
CASLAAGGYNEQFF
>TRBJ2-1|TRBV5-1|.|TRBD2
TGCGCCAGCAGCTTTCTTCTAGCGGGGGGTCCCAATGAGCAGTTCTTC
CASSFLLAGGPNEQFF
>TRBJ1-1|TRBV2|.|TRBD1
TGTGCCAGCAGAGCAGGACAGGGTGGAGTAGCTTTCTTT
CASRAGQGGVAFF
>TRBJ2-6|TRBV11-2|.|TRBD2
TGTGCCAGCAGCCCACTAGCGGGTTTGGGGGCCAACGTCCTGACTTTC
CASSPLAGLGANVLTF
>TRBJ2-7|TRBV6-5|.|TRBD2
TGTGCCAGCACCGGGACTAGGAGCGACGAGCAGTACTTC
CASTGTRSDEQYF
>TRBJ2-1|TRBV7-2|.|TRBD2
TGTGCCAGCACCCAACGGGGGGGCCGCTACAATGAGCAGTTCTTC
CASTQRGGRYNEQFF
>TRBJ2-2|TRBV9|.|.
TGTGCCAGCAGCACCTCAGGGGGGTCGAACACCGGGGAGCTGTTTTTT
CASSTSGGSNTGELFF
>TRBJ1-2|TRBV3-1/TRBV3-2|.|.
TGTGCCAGCAGCCAAGGCAGTACTATGATCGGCTACACCTTC
CASSQGSTMIGYTF
>TRBJ1-5|TRBV4-1|.|.
TGCGCCAGCAGCCACCCCATGGGGCCCCGATATAGCAATCAGCCCCAGCATTTT
CASSHPMGPRYSNQPQHF
>TRBJ1-6|TRBV5-8|.|.
TGTGCCAGCAGCTTGGCCGGGGGGTATAATTCACCCCTCCACTTT
CASSLAGGYNSPLHF
>TRBJ2-7|TRBV6-1|.|.
TGTGCCAGCAGTGAAAACAGGCGCTACGAGCAGTACTTC
CASSENRRYEQYF
>TRBJ1-1|TRBV6-5|.|.
TGTGCCAGCTTAGACTGGGGGGGCGAGAGGTCTGAAGCTTTCTTT
CASLDWGGERSEAFF
>TRBJ2-5|TRBV7-8|.|.
TGTGCCAGCAGCTTAGATGGTAGCGACCAGACCCAGTACTTC
CASSLDGSDQTQYF
>TRBJ2-2|TRBV30|.|.
TGTGCCTCCCCGGGGGAGTCGAACACCGGGGAGCTGTTTTTT
CASPGESNTGELFF
>TRBJ2-5|TRBV4-1|.|.
TGCGCCAGCAGCCCTGGGAATAGCGGCCAAGAGACCCAGTACTTC
CASSPGNSGQETQYF
>TRBJ2-5|TRBV30|.|.
TGTGCCTGGAGTGTACAGGCGGAGACCCAGTACTTC
CAWSVQAETQYF
>TRBJ2-3|TRBV5-5|few|.
TGTGCCAGCAGCTCCAGTCTCAGGGACACAGATACGCAGTATTTT
CASSSSLRDTDTQYF
>TRBJ2-7|TRBV6-5|.|TRBD1
TGTGCCAGCAGTCAGGGACAGACCTACGAGCAGTACTTC
CASSQGQTYEQYF
>TRBJ2-5|TRBV7-3|.|TRBD2
TGTGCCAGCAGCCCCGCGGGGGAAGAGACCCAGTACTTC
CASSPAGEETQYF
>TRBJ2-7|TRBV5-6|.|.
TGTGCCAGCAGCTTTCCCAGGGGACCCTGGGACGAGCAGTACTTC
CASSFPRGPWDEQYF
>TRBJ1-2|TRBV5-4|.|TRBD1
TGTGCCAGCAGCTCGGGACAGAACTATGGCTACACCTTC
CASSSGQNYGYTF
>TRBJ2-3|TRBV7-2|.|.
TGTGCCAGCAGCTCGAGGCTTCCCAGGGCAGATACGCAGTATTTT
CASSSRLPRADTQYF
>TRBJ1-5|TRBV5-1|few|.
TGCGCCAGCAGCCTCTCTGGGGGGGGTACTCAGCCCCAGCATTTT
CASSLSGGGTQPQHF
>TRBJ1-2|TRBV2|.|.
TGTGCCAGCAGTGAAGCTAACCAGGCAGCTAACTATGGCTACACCTTC
CASSEANQAANYGYTF
>TRBJ2-1|TRBV7-3|.|.
TGTGCCAGCAGCTTAAACCGGTGGTCGGGGGATAGGTTCGATGAGCAGTTCTTC
CASSLNRWSGDRFDEQFF